A selection of T cell receptor beta chains follows, all from one sample in a study of cytomegalovirus exposure and HLA in healthy donors. Assay used: immunoSEQ multiplex PCR; TCRdb lists only in-frame clones, some missing. The sample has about 130,000 clones, roughly 89% seen once. Sequenced input: PBMCs. These receptors all stem from a woman aged 30 to 39 in good health and CMV-seronegative. CDR3s include the opening cysteine and the closing phenylalanine or tryptophan. Each record gives: CDR3 length, D gene, V gene, J gene, clone size, CDR3 DNA, CDR3 protein. A D gene is named only where the DNA matches it firmly. Only part of the rows carry a size: once, few, many, or a class if the clone is expanded.

15	TRBD1	TRBV5-6	TRBJ1-2	-	TGTGCCAGCAGCTGGGGGGACAGGGTTTTTGATGGCTACACCTTC	CASSWGDRVFDGYTF
15	TRBD1	TRBV7-9	TRBJ1-2	-	TGTGCCAGCAGCTTTCCGGGACAGGGAGTCGATGGCTACACCTTC	CASSFPGQGVDGYTF
15	-	TRBV2	TRBJ2-1	-	TGTGCCAGCACCGAGGACAGTGCCTACAGCAATGAGCAGTTCTTC	CASTEDSAYSNEQFF
13	-	TRBV19	TRBJ2-7	-	TGTGCCAGTAGTATACACGGTACCTACGAGCAGTACTTC	CASSIHGTYEQYF
15	TRBD1	TRBV7-2	TRBJ1-5	-	TGCGCCAGCAGCTTCTCCGGGACAGGAAATCAGCCCCAGCATTTT	CASSFSGTGNQPQHF
16	TRBD1	TRBV7-6	TRBJ1-2	-	TGTGCCAGCAGCTTAGAGCCCGGGACAGGGTACTATGGCTACACCTTC	CASSLEPGTGYYGYTF
15	-	TRBV28	TRBJ2-7	-	TGTGCCAGCAGCTCAATCGCGGGCGCGTCCTACGAGCAGTACTTC	CASSSIAGASYEQYF
17	TRBD2	TRBV6-4	TRBJ2-5	-	TGTGCCAGCAGTGAGTGGACTAGCGGGGGAGGTTGGGAGACCCAGTACTTC	CASSEWTSGGGWETQYF
13	-	TRBV30	TRBJ1-5	-	TGTGCCTGGAGTAACGCAGGGAATCAGCCCCAGCATTTT	CAWSNAGNQPQHF
14	TRBD1	TRBV5-6	TRBJ2-5	-	TGTGCCAGCAGCATGAGGACAGGGGGAGAGACCCAGTACTTC	CASSMRTGGETQYF
16	-	TRBV7-8	TRBJ1-2	-	TGTGCCAGCAGCGTAGGCCGTTGGCAGGGGAGACATGGCTACACCTTC	CASSVGRWQGRHGYTF
15	-	TRBV7-9	TRBJ2-5	-	TGTGCCAGCAGCTTAGGGGGCAATTACCAAGAGACCCAGTACTTC	CASSLGGNYQETQYF
11	-	TRBV10-3	TRBJ2-5	-	TGTGCCATCAGGTCACAAGAGACCCAGTACTTC	CAIRSQETQYF
11	TRBD2	TRBV5-1	TRBJ2-5	-	TGCGCCAGCAGCCCCCTCGGGGGGTTGTACTTC	CASSPLGGLYF
14	TRBD2	TRBV7-8	TRBJ2-1	-	TGTGCCAGCGTCGGTAGCGGGACCTACAATGAGCAGTTCTTC	CASVGSGTYNEQFF
13	TRBD1	TRBV5-4	TRBJ1-2	few	TGTGCCAGCAGGAGGGACAGGGGCTATGGCTACACCTTC	CASRRDRGYGYTF
15	-	TRBV9	TRBJ2-3	-	TGTGCCAGCAGCGTAGGTGTTACCTACACAGATACGCAGTATTTT	CASSVGVTYTDTQYF
13	-	TRBV28	TRBJ1-2	-	TGTGCCAGCAGTTTATGGCCAGGGAATGGCTACACCTTC	CASSLWPGNGYTF
15	TRBD1	TRBV28	TRBJ1-2	-	TGTGCCAGCAGTACCGGGACAGGGGTTAACTATGGCTACACCTTC	CASSTGTGVNYGYTF
14	-	TRBV6-6	TRBJ1-5	-	TGTGCCAGCAGAACAGCCCCTGGACAGCAGCCCCAGCATTTT	CASRTAPGQQPQHF
15	TRBD2	TRBV4-3	TRBJ2-2	-	TGCGCCAGCAGCCTGGGACTAGTGGGCACCGGGGAGCTGTTTTTT	CASSLGLVGTGELFF
12	-	TRBV15	TRBJ1-6	-	TGTGCCACCAGTCACGGGAATTCACCCCTCCACTTT	CATSHGNSPLHF
14	TRBD1	TRBV27	TRBJ1-1	-	TGTGCCAGCAGTTGGGGACAGGGGAGAGCTGAAGCTTTCTTT	CASSWGQGRAEAFF
15	-	TRBV21-1	TRBJ1-6	-	TGTGCCACCCCGAGGGAATTCTCCTATAATTCACCCCTCCACTTT	CATPREFSYNSPLHF
19	TRBD2	TRBV7-8	TRBJ2-1	-	TGTGCCAGCAGCTTAGGTAGCCGGGGGGGCCCGAGGACCTACAATGAGCAGTTCTTC	CASSLGSRGGPRTYNEQFF
14	TRBD1	TRBV28	TRBJ2-7	-	TGTGCCAGCAGTACAGGGGGCGCTACGCGTGAGCAGTACTTC	CASSTGGATREQYF
17	TRBD2	TRBV7-9	TRBJ2-3	-	TGTGCCAGCAGCTCCGCCGCTAGCGGGCGCCCATCGGATACGCAGTATTTT	CASSSAASGRPSDTQYF
12	-	TRBV29-1	TRBJ2-7	-	TGCAGCGCGGGCCCAGGGGGGCGGGAGCAGTACTTC	CSAGPGGREQYF
14	-	TRBV7-2	TRBJ2-7	-	TGTGCCAGCAGCTTAGACCGAATCACCTACGAGCAGTACTTC	CASSLDRITYEQYF
16	TRBD2	TRBV9	TRBJ2-3	once	TGTGCCAGCAGCGATCGGGGCCGGGGGGGGAAAGATACGCAGTATTTT	CASSDRGRGGKDTQYF
16	TRBD2	TRBV7-3	TRBJ2-1	-	TGTGCCAGCAGCCTCCGGTTTGCGGGGGGTTACAATGAGCAGTTCTTC	CASSLRFAGGYNEQFF
15	-	TRBV4-3	TRBJ2-3	-	TGCGCCAGCAGTCAACAAGGGGCTAGCACAGATACGCAGTATTTT	CASSQQGASTDTQYF
15	-	TRBV4-1	TRBJ1-1	-	TGCGCCAGCAGCCAAGACGTTCGGGGGAGCACTGAAGCTTTCTTT	CASSQDVRGSTEAFF
13	-	TRBV9	TRBJ2-2	-	TGTGCCAGCAGCAATGCTCTAACCGGGGAGCTGTTTTTT	CASSNALTGELFF
14	TRBD1	TRBV4-2	TRBJ1-1	few	TGTGCCAGCAGCCAAGTGGGGACAGGGGAAGTAGCTTTCTTT	CASSQVGTGEVAFF
14	TRBD1	TRBV5-8	TRBJ1-5	once	TGTGCCAGCAGCACGGGGACAGGGGATCAGCCCCAGCATTTT	CASSTGTGDQPQHF
15	TRBD1	TRBV6-5	TRBJ1-4	-	TGTGCCAGCAGTGGCCGACAGGGAACTAATGAAAAACTGTTTTTT	CASSGRQGTNEKLFF